This T cell receptor beta chain came from a study of shared clonotypes between healthy human individuals. Study results and limitations: Relative to their counterparts shared across all four donors, non-shared clonotypes exhibited diminished generation probabilities. Clonotype sharing among donors was thought likely to change with sequencing depth.

The CDR3 is made up of 18 amino acids. The V gene end was trimmed by 4 bases and the J gene end by 2 bases; junction bases not matched to a gene: 14. Germline V gene lookup returns CDR1 SGHAT and CDR2 FQNNGV. Per the original methods: For the immunoSEQ data, sequences were junction-only without quality scores, so filtering differed. Assay used: immunoSEQ multiplex PCR; TCRdb lists only in-frame clones, some missing. V and J calls and clone size are as listed in that table; D and trimming were resolved from the DNA. The table has roughly 2.1 million clones, roughly 91% seen once; the top ten hold 1.5% to 2%. Notes on this clone: Its antigen is not known.

Naive CD8 cells lacked CD45RO and underwent positive selection for CCR7, leaving out terminally differentiated effector memory CD45RA+ cells. J is TRBJ2-7 and V is TRBV11-2, with 10 bases lining up with TRBD2. Sequenced input: naive CD8+ T cells from PBMCs. This clonotype was sampled from a man younger than 30 in good health. Some clones in this sample may be carry-over from other donors' samples. CDR3 coding DNA: TGTGCCAGCAGCTGGCGGTCTAGCGGGAGCCCTGTACCCTACGAGCAGTACTTC. Its translation: CASSWRSSGSPVPYEQYF.